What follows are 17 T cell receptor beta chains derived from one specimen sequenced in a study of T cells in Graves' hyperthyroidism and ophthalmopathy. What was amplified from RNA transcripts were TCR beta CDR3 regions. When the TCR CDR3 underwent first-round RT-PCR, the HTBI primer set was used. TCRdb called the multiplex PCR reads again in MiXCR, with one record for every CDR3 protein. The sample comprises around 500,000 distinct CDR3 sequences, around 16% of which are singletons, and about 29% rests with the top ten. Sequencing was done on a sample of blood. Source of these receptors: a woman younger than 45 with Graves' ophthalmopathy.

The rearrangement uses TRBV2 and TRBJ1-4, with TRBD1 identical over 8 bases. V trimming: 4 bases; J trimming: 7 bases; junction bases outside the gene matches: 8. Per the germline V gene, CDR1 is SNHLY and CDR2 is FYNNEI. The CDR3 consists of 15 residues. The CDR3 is CASSVQGAQGEKLFF. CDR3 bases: TGTGCCAGCAGTGTCCAGGGGGCGCAGGGTGAAAAACTGTTTTTT.

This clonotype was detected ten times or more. CDR3 DNA sequence: TGTGCCAGCAGCTCTAGCGGTCGCACAGATACGCAGTATTTT. It translates to CASSSSGRTDTQYF. The J gene is TRBJ2-3, the V gene TRBV5-4, with TRBD2 matching 7 bases. Unmatched junction bases numbered 2, after V lost 3 bases and J lost 1 base. This CDR3 contains 14 residues. The germline CDR1 and CDR2 sequences are SGHNT and YYREEE (reference sequence).

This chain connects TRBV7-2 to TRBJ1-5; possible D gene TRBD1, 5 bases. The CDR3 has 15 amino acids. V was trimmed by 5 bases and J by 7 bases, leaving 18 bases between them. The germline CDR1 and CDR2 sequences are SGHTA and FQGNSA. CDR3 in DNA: TGTGCCAGCAGCCTCGCAGGGTGGGGGGAGCAGCCCCAGCATTTT. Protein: CASSLAGWGEQPQHF.

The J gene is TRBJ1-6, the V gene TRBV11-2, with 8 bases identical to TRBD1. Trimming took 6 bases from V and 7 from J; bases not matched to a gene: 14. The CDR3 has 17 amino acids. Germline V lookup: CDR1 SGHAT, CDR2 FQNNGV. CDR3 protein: CASSDPLRQGRNSPLHF. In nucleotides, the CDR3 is TGTGCCAGCAGTGACCCCCTGCGACAGGGGCGGAATTCACCCCTCCACTTT.

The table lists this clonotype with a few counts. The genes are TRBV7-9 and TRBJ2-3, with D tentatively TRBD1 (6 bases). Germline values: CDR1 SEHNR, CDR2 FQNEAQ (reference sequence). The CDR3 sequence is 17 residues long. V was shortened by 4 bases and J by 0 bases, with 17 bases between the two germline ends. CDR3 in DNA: TGTGCCAGCAGCTCGCTCAGGGGAATGACTAGCACAGATACGCAGTATTTT. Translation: CASSSLRGMTSTDTQYF.

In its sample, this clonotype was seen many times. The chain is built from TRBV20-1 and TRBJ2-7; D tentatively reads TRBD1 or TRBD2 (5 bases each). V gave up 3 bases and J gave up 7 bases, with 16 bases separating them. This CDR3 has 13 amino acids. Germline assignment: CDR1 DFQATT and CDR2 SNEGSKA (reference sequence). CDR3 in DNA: TGCAGTGCTAGGGGGACCGTCGTTTGGGAGCAGTACTTC. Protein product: CSARGTVVWEQYF.

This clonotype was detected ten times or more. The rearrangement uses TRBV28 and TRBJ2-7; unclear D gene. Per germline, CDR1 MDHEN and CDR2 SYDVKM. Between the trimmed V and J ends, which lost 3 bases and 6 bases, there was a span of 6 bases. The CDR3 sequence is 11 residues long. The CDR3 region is CASSFEREQYF. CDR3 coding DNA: TGTGCCAGCAGTTTTGAGCGCGAGCAGTACTTC.

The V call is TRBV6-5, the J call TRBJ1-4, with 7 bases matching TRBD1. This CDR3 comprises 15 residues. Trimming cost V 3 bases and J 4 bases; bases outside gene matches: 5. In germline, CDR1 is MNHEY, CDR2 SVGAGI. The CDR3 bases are TGTGCCAGCAGTTATTTCGGGACAGATAATGAAAAACTGTTTTTT. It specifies CASSYFGTDNEKLFF.

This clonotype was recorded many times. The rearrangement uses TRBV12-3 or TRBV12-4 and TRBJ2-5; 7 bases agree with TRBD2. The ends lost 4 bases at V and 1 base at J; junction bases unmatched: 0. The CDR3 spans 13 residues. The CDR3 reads CASSWTSQETQYF. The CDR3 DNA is TGTGCCAGCAGTTGGACTAGCCAAGAGACCCAGTACTTC.

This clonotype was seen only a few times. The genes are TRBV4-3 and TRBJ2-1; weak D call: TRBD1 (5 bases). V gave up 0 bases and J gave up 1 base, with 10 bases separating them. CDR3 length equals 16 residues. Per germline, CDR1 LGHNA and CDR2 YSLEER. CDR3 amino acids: CASSQDRAGSYNEQFF. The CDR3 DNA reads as TGCGCCAGCAGCCAAGATCGGGCAGGGTCCTACAATGAGCAGTTCTTC.

The chain's CDR3 is CASSADGVTGELFF. The DNA of the CDR3 is TGTGCCAGCAGTGCTGACGGGGTCACCGGGGAGCTGTTTTTT. The J gene is TRBJ2-2, the V gene TRBV12-3 or TRBV12-4; D possibly corresponds to TRBD2 (5 bases). V gave up 5 bases and J gave up 4 bases, with 11 bases separating them. CDR3 length: 14 amino acids.

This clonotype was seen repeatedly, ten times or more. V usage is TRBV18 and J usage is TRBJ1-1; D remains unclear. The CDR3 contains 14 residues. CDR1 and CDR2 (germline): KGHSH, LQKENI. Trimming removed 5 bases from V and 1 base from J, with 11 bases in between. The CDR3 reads CASSAQVQNTEAFF. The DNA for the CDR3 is TGTGCCAGCTCAGCTCAGGTACAGAACACTGAAGCTTTCTTT.

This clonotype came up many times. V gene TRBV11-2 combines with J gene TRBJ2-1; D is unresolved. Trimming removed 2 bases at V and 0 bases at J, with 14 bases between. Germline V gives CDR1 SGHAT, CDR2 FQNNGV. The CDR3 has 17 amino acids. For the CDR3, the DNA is TGTGCCAGCAGCTTACACTCTCCCTATGGCTCCTACAATGAGCAGTTCTTC. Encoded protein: CASSLHSPYGSYNEQFF.

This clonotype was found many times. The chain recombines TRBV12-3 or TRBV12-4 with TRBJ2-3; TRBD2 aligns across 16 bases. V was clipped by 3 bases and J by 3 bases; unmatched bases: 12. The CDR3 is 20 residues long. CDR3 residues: CASSFIRGLAGGPQTDTQYF. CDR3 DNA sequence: TGTGCCAGCAGTTTTATCAGGGGACTAGCGGGAGGGCCACAAACAGATACGCAGTATTTT.

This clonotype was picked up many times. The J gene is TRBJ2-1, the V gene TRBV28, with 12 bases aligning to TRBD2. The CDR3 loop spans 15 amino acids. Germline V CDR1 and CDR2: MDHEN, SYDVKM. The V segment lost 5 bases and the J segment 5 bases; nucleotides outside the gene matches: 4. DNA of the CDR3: TGTGCCAGCAGTCGACTAGCGGGAGAGGACAATGAGCAGTTCTTC. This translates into CASSRLAGEDNEQFF.

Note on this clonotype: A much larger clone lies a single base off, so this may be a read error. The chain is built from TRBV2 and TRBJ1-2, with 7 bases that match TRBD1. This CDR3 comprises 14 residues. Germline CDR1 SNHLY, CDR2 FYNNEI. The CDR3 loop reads CASSEQGGNHGYTF. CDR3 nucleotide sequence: TGTGCCAGCAGTGAACAGGGGGGTAACCATGGCTACACCTTC.

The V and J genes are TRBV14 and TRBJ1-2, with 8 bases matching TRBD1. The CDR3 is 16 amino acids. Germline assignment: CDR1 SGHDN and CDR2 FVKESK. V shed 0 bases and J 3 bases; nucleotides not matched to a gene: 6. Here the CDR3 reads CASSQDLQGDHYGYTF. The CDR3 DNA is TGTGCCAGCAGCCAAGATCTACAGGGGGACCACTATGGCTACACCTTC.